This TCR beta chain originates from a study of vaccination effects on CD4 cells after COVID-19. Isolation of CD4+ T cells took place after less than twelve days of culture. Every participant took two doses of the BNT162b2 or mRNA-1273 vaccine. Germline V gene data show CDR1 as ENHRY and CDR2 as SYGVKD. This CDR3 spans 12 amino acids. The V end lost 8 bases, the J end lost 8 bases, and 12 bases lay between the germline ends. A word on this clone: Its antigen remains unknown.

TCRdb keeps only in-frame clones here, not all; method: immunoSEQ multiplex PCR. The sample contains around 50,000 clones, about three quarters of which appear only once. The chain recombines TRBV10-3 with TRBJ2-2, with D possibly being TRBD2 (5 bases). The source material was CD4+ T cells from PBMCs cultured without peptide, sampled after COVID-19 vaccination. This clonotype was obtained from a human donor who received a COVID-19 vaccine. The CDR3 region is CAISSGGGELFF. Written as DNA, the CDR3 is TGTGCCATCTCATCGGGCGGGGGGGAGCTGTTTTTT.